Presented here are 12 T cell receptor beta chains from one specimen sequenced in a study of T cells in Graves' hyperthyroidism and ophthalmopathy. What was amplified from RNA transcripts were TCR beta CDR3 regions. In the first-round RT-PCR of the TCR CDR3, the HTBI primer set was used. TCRdb analysed the multiplex PCR reads with MiXCR anew, one entry per CDR3 protein. Of about 420,000 distinct CDR3 sequences listed, around a sixth were seen once; the top ten hold approximately 7.5%. Sequencing input: blood. Receptors were obtained from a woman in her late teens or twenties with Graves' hyperthyroidism.

In its sample, this clonotype was seen many times. Here the CDR3 reads CASSGGRGYTF. Written as DNA, the CDR3 is TGTGCCAGCAGTGGGGGACGCGGCTACACCTTC. The chain has TRBV6-1 and TRBJ1-2; possibly TRBD1 for D (5 bases). The V end was cut by 4 bases, the J end by 8 bases, with 8 bases between. Germline V gene data show CDR1 as MNHNS and CDR2 as SASEGT. CDR3 size: 11 residues.

This clonotype occurred many times. The J gene is TRBJ2-7, the V gene TRBV7-2, with D uncertain. The V end was cut by 5 bases, the J end by 1 base, with 15 bases between. CDR1 and CDR2 from the germline V gene are SGHTA and FQGNSA. This CDR3 comprises 15 residues. In nucleotides, the CDR3 is TGTGCCAGCAGCCCCGGAAGACAACTTTCCTACGAGCAGTACTTC. It is translated as CASSPGRQLSYEQYF.

The V gene is TRBV19, the J gene TRBJ2-1, with a possible D match to TRBD2 (6 bases). The V end lost 4 bases, the J end lost 4 bases, and 11 bases lay between the germline ends. The germline gives CDR1 LNHDA, CDR2 SQIVND (reference sequence). The CDR3 has 14 amino acids. This CDR3 is CASSTGGIYNEQFF. The CDR3 DNA is TGTGCCAGTAGTACCGGGGGTATATACAATGAGCAGTTCTTC.

This clonotype was found many times. The junction shows a germline mismatch at one end, possibly a read error. The chain uses TRBV27 and TRBJ1-1, with a weak D call TRBD1 (6 bases). CDR1 is MNHEY, CDR2 SMNVEV, per germline (reference sequence). The CDR3 is 13 amino acids. CDR3 loop: CASRRTVKTEAFF. The CDR3 coding sequence is TGTGCCAGCAGGAGGACAGTGAAGACTGAAGCTTTCTTT.

Ten or more counts support this clonotype. V is TRBV29-1 and J is TRBJ2-5; perhaps TRBD1 as D (6 bases). The CDR3 runs 14 residues. The germline V gene has CDR1 SQVTM and CDR2 ANQGSEA. V was cut by 0 bases and J by 5 bases, with 13 bases left in between. CDR3 nucleotides: TGCAGCGTTGAAGAAGGCAGGGGAGCGGAGACCCAGTACTTC. This codes for CSVEEGRGAETQYF.

In this sample, this clonotype turned up many times. The gene calls are TRBV6-5 and TRBJ1-2; maybe TRBD1 (6 bases). The CDR3 spans 15 residues. V lost 4 bases, J lost 0 bases, and 12 bases lay in between. Germline CDR1 is MNHEY and CDR2 is SVGAGI. The CDR3 loop reads CASSSYRDANYGYTF. The CDR3 coding sequence is TGTGCCAGCAGTTCCTACAGGGACGCTAACTATGGCTACACCTTC.

This clonotype has a count of ten or more. The V call is TRBV28, the J call TRBJ2-7; 8 bases line up with TRBD2. The CDR3 consists of 16 residues. The V segment lost 4 bases and the J segment 0 bases; nucleotides outside the gene matches: 8. The germline CDR1 and CDR2 sequences are MDHEN and SYDVKM. This chain's CDR3 is CASSSGSLADSYEQYF. The CDR3, as DNA: TGTGCCAGCAGTTCAGGATCACTAGCGGACTCCTACGAGCAGTACTTC. The whole variable domain, remainder taken from reference TRBV28 and TRBJ2-7, is DVKVTQSSRYLVKRTGEKVFLECVQDMDHENMFWYRQDPGLGLRLIYFSYDVKMKEKGDIPEGYSVSREKKERFSLILESASTNQTSMYLCASSSGSLADSYEQYFGPGTRLTVT.

This clonotype was detected a few times. This chain uses TRBV20-1 with TRBJ2-7; 10 bases align to TRBD2. Looked up from germline, CDR1 is DFQATT and CDR2 is SNEGSKA (reference sequence). The V segment lost 1 base and the J segment 5 bases; nucleotides outside the gene matches: 11. The CDR3 consists of 16 residues. The chain's CDR3 is CSARAFLAGDPHEQYF. The CDR3 coding sequence is TGCAGTGCTAGAGCATTTCTAGCGGGAGACCCACACGAGCAGTACTTC.

This clonotype came up many times. V and J are TRBV2 and TRBJ2-5; no definite D call. Germline V gives CDR1 SNHLY, CDR2 FYNNEI. The CDR3 loop spans 16 amino acids. Trimming removed 8 bases at V and 0 bases at J, with 19 bases between. DNA for the CDR3: TGTGCCAGCCGAGCGTTTTATCGGGCTAACCAAGAGACCCAGTACTTC. Encoded protein: CASRAFYRANQETQYF.

This clonotype has a count of ten or more. The J gene is TRBJ2-7, the V gene TRBV12-3 or TRBV12-4, with TRBD1 matching over 12 bases. The CDR3 has 17 amino acids. With V trimmed by 4 bases and J by 7 bases, 14 bases remained unmatched. The CDR3 coding sequence is TGTGCCAGCAGTTCGCCGGGGGCGGGACAGGGGGCGTGGGAGCAGTACTTC. This sequence encodes CASSSPGAGQGAWEQYF.

Ten or more counts support this clonotype. Here the CDR3 reads CASSEQTGLGPQHF. The CDR3 DNA is TGTGCCAGCAGTGAACAGACCGGACTCGGGCCCCAGCATTTT. The chain carries TRBV6-1 and TRBJ1-5; D gene unclear. Per the germline V gene, CDR1 is MNHNS and CDR2 is SASEGT. The CDR3 spans 14 residues. V was trimmed by 2 bases and J by 9 bases, leaving 14 bases between them.

As regards this clonotype: This may be a read error: a much more frequent sequence differs by one nucleotide. The CDR3 DNA reads as TGTGCCAGCAGTTTCGGCCGGGGGGCGGCGAACACCGGGGAGCTGTTTTTT. Its translation is CASSFGRGAANTGELFF. The J gene is TRBJ2-2, the V gene TRBV27; D might be TRBD2 (7 bases). CDR3 length: 17 residues. Trimming removed 3 bases at V and 0 bases at J, with 14 bases between. The germline CDR1 and CDR2 sequences are MNHEY and SMNVEV (reference sequence).